Presented here are 16 T cell receptor beta chains from one specimen sequenced in a study of cytomegalovirus exposure and HLA in healthy donors. The PCR ran on 60 Vbeta and 13 Jbeta primers. The repertoire was sequenced with immunoSEQ multiplex PCR; TCRdb's copy has only in-frame clones and lacks some. The table includes a few hundred thousand clones, roughly 90% detected once. The material sequenced was PBMCs. The source is a young woman in good health and CMV-seronegative.

The V call is TRBV19, the J call TRBJ2-7; TRBD2 agrees at 10 bases. Germline CDR1 LNHDA, CDR2 SQIVND (reference sequence). CDR3 size: 17 residues. Germline trimming cut 3 bases from V and 7 bases from J; bases unmatched to any gene: 15. CDR3 sequence: CASSMESGTSAEREQYF. The CDR3 DNA reads as TGTGCCAGTAGTATGGAATCCGGGACTAGCGCGGAAAGAGAGCAGTACTTC.

V gene TRBV29-1 combines with J gene TRBJ1-2; 10 bases are a match to TRBD1. This CDR3 is built from 14 residues. Germline-derived CDR1 and CDR2 are SQVTM and ANQGSEA. V trimming: 5 bases; J trimming: 4 bases; junction bases outside the gene matches: 7. The CDR3 loop is CSVRRDRGSYGYTF. The CDR3 DNA reads as TGCAGCGTTCGTCGGGACAGGGGTAGCTATGGCTACACCTTC.

V and J are TRBV5-1 and TRBJ1-4; 8 bases align to TRBD1. The J segment lost 7 bases and the V segment lost 4 bases, leaving 6 bases of the junction unmatched. Per the germline V gene, CDR1 is SGHRS and CDR2 is YFSETQ. This CDR3 contains 14 residues. This chain's CDR3 is CASSMGQGAEKLFF. Here the CDR3 DNA reads TGCGCCAGCAGCATGGGGCAGGGGGCTGAAAAACTGTTTTTT. Looking up the rest from reference TRBV5-1 and TRBJ1-4 gives the full variable domain: KAGVTQTPRYLIKTRGQQVTLSCSPISGHRSVSWYQQTPGQGLQFLFEYFSETQRNKGNFPGRFSGRQFSNSRSEMNVSTLELGDSALYLCASSMGQGAEKLFFGSGTQLSVL.

The chain recombines TRBV9 with TRBJ1-1; tentative D call: TRBD1 (6 bases). Trimming stripped 0 bases from V and 5 bases from J, with 11 bases between. Germline lookup yields CDR1 SGDLS and CDR2 YYNGEE. The CDR3 has 14 residues. CDR3: CASSVAGRGTEAFF. For the CDR3, the DNA is TGTGCCAGCAGCGTAGCAGGCAGGGGAACTGAAGCTTTCTTT.

The V and J genes are TRBV28 and TRBJ1-2; 10 bases match TRBD1. V was clipped by 8 bases and J by 4 bases; unmatched bases: 13. The CDR3 totals 16 residues. CDR1 is MDHEN, CDR2 SYDVKM, per germline. The CDR3 DNA is TGTGCCAGCGCCGGGGACAGGGGCGTTTTAGGCTATGGCTACACCTTC. Translated: CASAGDRGVLGYGYTF.

V usage is TRBV7-6 and J usage is TRBJ2-2, with a possible D match to TRBD1 (6 bases). The CDR3 consists of 12 residues. The germline V gene has CDR1 SGHVS and CDR2 FNYEAQ. V dropped 4 bases and J dropped 13 bases, with 13 bases sitting between them. The CDR3 loop is CASSSETGRLFF. CDR3 DNA: TGTGCCAGCAGCTCTGAGACAGGACGGCTGTTTTTT.

This chain connects TRBV7-2 to TRBJ2-1; 9 bases fit TRBD2. Trimming removed 4 bases from V and 0 bases from J; junction bases left unmatched: 7. The CDR3 runs to 17 residues. The V gene's germline CDR1 is SGHTA and CDR2 FQGNSA. The CDR3 is CASSSLAGLSSYNEQFF. CDR3 nucleotide sequence: TGTGCCAGCAGCTCCCTAGCGGGGCTGAGCTCCTACAATGAGCAGTTCTTC.

The CDR3 spells CASSSWTGRNYGYTF. The DNA for the CDR3 is TGTGCCAGCAGCTCCTGGACAGGGAGGAACTATGGCTACACCTTC. V gene TRBV5-4 combines with J gene TRBJ1-2; 8 bases align to TRBD1. The germline gives CDR1 SGHNT, CDR2 YYREEE (reference sequence). The CDR3 runs to 15 residues. With 3 bases clipped from V and 2 bases from J, the junction kept 6 bases outside the gene matches.

The chain employs TRBV11-2 and TRBJ1-4; possible D gene TRBD1, 5 bases. This CDR3 contains 16 residues. V was shortened by 4 bases and J by 0 bases, with 12 bases between the two germline ends. Germline assignment: CDR1 SGHAT and CDR2 FQNNGV. The CDR3 region has the DNA TGTGCCAGCAGCTCCATAGGGGCGGCAACTAATGAAAAACTGTTTTTT. Amino acids: CASSSIGAATNEKLFF.

The chain joins TRBV27 to TRBJ1-2; D is perhaps TRBD1 (5 bases). CDR1 is MNHEY and CDR2 is SMNVEV in the germline V gene (reference sequence). V lost 8 bases to trimming and J lost 6 bases, with 13 bases between them. There are 12 residues in the CDR3. The CDR3 DNA sequence: TGTGCCAGCCGGACCGGGACTCATGGCTACACCTTC. This sequence encodes CASRTGTHGYTF.

The rearrangement links TRBV11-2 to TRBJ1-1, with 12 bases matching TRBD1. V lost 2 bases and J lost 1; bases outside the gene matches: 11. Germline assignment: CDR1 SGHAT and CDR2 FQNNGV. The CDR3 is made up of 19 amino acids. The CDR3 bases are TGTGCCAGCAGCTTACTGCCGGGACAGGGGGCTAAAAAGAACACTGAAGCTTTCTTT. Protein: CASSLLPGQGAKKNTEAFF.

This rearrangement joins TRBV7-3 to TRBJ2-3; 7 bases map to TRBD2. V shed 5 bases, J shed 0 bases, and the junction held 8 bases outside the gene matches. Per germline, CDR1 SGHTA and CDR2 FQGTGA. The CDR3 sequence is 16 residues long. The CDR3 loop reads CASSRRGGPSTDTQYF. The CDR3 DNA is TGTGCCAGCAGCCGTCGCGGGGGACCTAGCACAGATACGCAGTATTTT.

The chain carries TRBV6-1 and TRBJ2-1; 11 positions match TRBD2. Trimming cost V 4 bases and J 7 bases; bases outside gene matches: 12. Germline CDR1 reads MNHNS; CDR2 reads SASEGT. This CDR3 spans 17 amino acids. DNA for the CDR3: TGTGCCAGCAGTGGACCCCCGTTAGCGGGGGGGCCTAATGAGCAGTTCTTC. Its translation: CASSGPPLAGGPNEQFF.

The chain has TRBV6-5 and TRBJ1-2; 7 positions agree with TRBD1. Trimming removed 6 bases from V and 4 bases from J; junction bases left unmatched: 8. The CDR3 loop spans 14 amino acids. CDR1 MNHEY and CDR2 SVGAGI come from the germline V gene. CDR3 sequence (DNA): TGTGCCAGCAGCCGACAGGGCAATGTCTATGGCTACACCTTC. Encoded protein: CASSRQGNVYGYTF.

V gene TRBV5-1 combines with J gene TRBJ2-1, with D maybe TRBD2 (7 bases). V lost 2 bases to trimming and J lost 9 bases, with 15 bases between them. Germline V lookup: CDR1 SGHRS, CDR2 YFSETQ. The CDR3 runs 14 residues. CDR3 nucleotide sequence: TGCGCCAGCAGCTTTGGGGGGGGCGGTTTTGAGCAGTTCTTC. It codes for CASSFGGGGFEQFF. The variable domain in full, completed from reference TRBV5-1 and TRBJ2-1, reads KAGVTQTPRYLIKTRGQQVTLSCSPISGHRSVSWYQQTPGQGLQFLFEYFSETQRNKGNFPGRFSGRQFSNSRSEMNVSTLELGDSALYLCASSFGGGGFEQFFGPGTRLTVL.

The chain links TRBV6-4 to TRBJ2-2, with 8 bases lining up with TRBD1. There are 14 residues in the CDR3. With V trimmed by 4 bases and J by 3 bases, 1 base remained unmatched. Germline lookup yields CDR1 MRHNA and CDR2 SNTAGT. The CDR3, as DNA: TGTGCCAGCAGTGTACAGGGGGACACCGGGGAGCTGTTTTTT. Translation: CASSVQGDTGELFF.